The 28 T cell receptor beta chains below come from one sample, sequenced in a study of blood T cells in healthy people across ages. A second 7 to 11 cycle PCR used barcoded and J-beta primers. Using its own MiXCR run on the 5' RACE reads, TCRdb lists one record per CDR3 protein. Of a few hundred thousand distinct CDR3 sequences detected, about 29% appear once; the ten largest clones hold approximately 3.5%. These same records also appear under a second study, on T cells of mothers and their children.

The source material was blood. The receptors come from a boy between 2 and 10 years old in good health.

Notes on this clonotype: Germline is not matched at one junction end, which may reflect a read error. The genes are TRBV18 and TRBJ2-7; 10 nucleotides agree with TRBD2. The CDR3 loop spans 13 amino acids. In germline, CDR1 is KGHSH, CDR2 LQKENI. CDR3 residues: CASSPNGGTSVNF. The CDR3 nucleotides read TGTGCCAGCTCACCAAACGGTGGGACTAGCGTCAACTTC.

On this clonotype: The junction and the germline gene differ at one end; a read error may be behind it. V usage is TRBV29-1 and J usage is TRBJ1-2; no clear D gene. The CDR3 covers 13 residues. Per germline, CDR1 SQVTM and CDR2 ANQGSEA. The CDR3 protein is CSVDRGRSYGYTF. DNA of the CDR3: TGCAGCGTTGACCGGGGAAGGAGTTATGGTTACACCTTC.

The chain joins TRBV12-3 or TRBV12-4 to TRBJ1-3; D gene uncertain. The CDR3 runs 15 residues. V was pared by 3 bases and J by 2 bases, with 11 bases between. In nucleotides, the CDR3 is TGTGCCAGCAGTTTTAGCGGGATGGCTGGAAACACCATATATTTT. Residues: CASSFSGMAGNTIYF.

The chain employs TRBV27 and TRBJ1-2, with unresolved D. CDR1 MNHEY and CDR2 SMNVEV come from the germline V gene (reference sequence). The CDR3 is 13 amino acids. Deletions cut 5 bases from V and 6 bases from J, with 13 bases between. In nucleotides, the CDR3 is TGTGCCAGCAGTCCACCGGGGTTAAATGGCTACACCTTC. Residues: CASSPPGLNGYTF.

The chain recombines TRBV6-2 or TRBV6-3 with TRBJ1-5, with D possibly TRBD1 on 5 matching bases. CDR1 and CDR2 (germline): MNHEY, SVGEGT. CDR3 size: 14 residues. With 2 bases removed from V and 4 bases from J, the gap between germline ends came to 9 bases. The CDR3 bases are TGTGCCAGCAGTTACGGGACGGCGAATCAGCCCCAGCATTTT. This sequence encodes CASSYGTANQPQHF.

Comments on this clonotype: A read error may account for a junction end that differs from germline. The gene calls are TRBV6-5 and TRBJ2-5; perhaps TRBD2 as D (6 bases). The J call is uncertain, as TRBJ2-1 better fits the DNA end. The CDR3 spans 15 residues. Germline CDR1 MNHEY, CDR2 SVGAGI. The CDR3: CVSSPRRGMNNEQFF. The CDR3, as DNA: TGTGTCAGCAGCCCGCGGAGGGGAATGAACAATGAGCAGTTCTTC.

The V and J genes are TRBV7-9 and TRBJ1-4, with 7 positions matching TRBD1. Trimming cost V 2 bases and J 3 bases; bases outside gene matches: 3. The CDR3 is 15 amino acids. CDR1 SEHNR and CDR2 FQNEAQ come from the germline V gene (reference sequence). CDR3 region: CASSLLQGPNEKLFF. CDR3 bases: TGTGCCAGCAGCTTACTACAGGGGCCTAATGAAAAACTGTTTTTT.

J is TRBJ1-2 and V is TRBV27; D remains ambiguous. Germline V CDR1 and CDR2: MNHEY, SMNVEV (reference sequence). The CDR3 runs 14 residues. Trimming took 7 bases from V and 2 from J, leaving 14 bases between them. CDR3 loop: CASTDGKTNYGYTF. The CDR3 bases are TGTGCCAGCACCGACGGTAAAACAAACTATGGCTACACCTTC.

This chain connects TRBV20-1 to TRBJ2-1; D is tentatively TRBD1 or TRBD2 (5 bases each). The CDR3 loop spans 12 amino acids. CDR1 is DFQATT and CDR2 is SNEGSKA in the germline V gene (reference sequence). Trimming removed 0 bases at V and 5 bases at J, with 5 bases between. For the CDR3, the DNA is TGCAGTGCTAGAGAGGGACACAATGAGCAGTTCTTC. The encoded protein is CSAREGHNEQFF.

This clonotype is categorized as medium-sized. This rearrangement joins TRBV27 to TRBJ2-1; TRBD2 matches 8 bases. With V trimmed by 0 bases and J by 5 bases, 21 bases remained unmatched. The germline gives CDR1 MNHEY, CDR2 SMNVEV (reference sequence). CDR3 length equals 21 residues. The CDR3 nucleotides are TGTGCCAGCAGTTTATCTCTTTGGGGGACTGGGGCGCGGGAGGCAAACAATGAGCAGTTCTTC. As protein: CASSLSLWGTGAREANNEQFF.

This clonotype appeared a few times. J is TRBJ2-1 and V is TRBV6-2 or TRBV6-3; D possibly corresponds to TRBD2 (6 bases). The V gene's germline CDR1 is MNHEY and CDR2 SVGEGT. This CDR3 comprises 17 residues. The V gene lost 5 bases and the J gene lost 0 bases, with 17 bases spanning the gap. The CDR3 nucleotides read TGTGCCAGCAGTCAGATTCCCGGGAGTAGCTCCTACAATGAGCAGTTCTTC. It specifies CASSQIPGSSSYNEQFF.

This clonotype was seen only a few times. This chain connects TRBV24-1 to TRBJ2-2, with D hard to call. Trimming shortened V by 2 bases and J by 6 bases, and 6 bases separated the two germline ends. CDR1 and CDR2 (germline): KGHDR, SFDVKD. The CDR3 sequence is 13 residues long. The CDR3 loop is CATSDYRAGELFF. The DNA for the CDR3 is TGTGCCACCAGTGATTATCGGGCCGGGGAGCTGTTTTTT.

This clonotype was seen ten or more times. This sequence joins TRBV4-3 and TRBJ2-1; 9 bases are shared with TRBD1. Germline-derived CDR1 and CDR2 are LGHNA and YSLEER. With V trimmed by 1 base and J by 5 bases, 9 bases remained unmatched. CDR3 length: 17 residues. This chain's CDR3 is CASSQVSVTGGNNEQFF. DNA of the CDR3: TGCGCCAGCAGCCAAGTCAGTGTAACAGGGGGCAACAATGAGCAGTTCTTC.

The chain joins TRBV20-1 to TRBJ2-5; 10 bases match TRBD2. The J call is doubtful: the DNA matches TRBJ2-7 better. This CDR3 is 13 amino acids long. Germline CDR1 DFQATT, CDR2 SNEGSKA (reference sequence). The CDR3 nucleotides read TGCAGTGCGCTAGCGGGAGAGGGCTACGAGCAGTACTTC. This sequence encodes CSALAGEGYEQYF.

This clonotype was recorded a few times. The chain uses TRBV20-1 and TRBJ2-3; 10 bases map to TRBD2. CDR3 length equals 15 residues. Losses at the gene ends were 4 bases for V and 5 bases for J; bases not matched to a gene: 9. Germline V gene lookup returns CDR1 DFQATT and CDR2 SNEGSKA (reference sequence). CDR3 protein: CSATSTSGVGDTQYF. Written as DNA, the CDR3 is TGCAGTGCTACCTCTACTAGCGGGGTGGGAGATACGCAGTATTTT.

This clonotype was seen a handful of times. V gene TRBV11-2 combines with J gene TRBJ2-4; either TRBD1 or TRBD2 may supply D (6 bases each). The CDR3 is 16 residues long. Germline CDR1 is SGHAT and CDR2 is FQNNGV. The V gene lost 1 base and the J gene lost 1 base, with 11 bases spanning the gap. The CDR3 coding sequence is TGTGCCAGCAGCTTAGCCGGGGGCGGTGCCAAAAACATTCAGTACTTC. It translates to CASSLAGGGAKNIQYF.

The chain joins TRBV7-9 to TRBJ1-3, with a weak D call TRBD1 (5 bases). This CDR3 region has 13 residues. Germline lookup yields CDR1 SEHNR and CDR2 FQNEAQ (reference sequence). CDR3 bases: TGTGTCTCCAGGGCTAGCTCTGGAAACACCATATATTTT. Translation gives CVSRASSGNTIYF.

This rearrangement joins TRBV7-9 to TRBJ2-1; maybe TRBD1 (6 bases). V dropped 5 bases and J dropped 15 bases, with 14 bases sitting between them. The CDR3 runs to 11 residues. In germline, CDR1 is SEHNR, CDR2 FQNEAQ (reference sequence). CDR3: CASSLRQVPFF. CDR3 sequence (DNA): TGTGCCAGCAGCCTTAGACAGGTCCCGTTCTTC.

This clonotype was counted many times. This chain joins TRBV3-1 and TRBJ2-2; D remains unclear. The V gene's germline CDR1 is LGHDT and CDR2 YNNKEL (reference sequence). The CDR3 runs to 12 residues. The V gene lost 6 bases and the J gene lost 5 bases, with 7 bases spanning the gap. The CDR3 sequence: CASSPGTGELFF. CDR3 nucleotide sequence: TGTGCCAGCAGTCCCGGGACCGGGGAGCTGTTTTTT.

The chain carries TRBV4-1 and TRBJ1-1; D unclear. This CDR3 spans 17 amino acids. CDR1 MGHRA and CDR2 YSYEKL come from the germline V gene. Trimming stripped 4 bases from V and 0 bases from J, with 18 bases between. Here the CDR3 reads CASSPWAMPPLNTEAFF. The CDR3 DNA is TGCGCCAGCAGCCCCTGGGCCATGCCCCCCCTGAACACTGAAGCTTTCTTT.

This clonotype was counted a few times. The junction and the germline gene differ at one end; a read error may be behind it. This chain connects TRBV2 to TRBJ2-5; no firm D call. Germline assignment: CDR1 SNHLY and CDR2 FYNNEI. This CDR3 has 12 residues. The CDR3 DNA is TGTGCCAGCAGTGAAGCCTCTCCTAGGCCGTTCTTC. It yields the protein CASSEASPRPFF.

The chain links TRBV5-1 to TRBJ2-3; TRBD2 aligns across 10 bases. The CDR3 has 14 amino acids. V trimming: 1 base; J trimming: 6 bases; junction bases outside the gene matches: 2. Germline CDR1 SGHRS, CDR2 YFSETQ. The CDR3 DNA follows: TGCGCCAGCAGCTTGACTAGCGGGGATGATACGCAGTATTTT. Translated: CASSLTSGDDTQYF. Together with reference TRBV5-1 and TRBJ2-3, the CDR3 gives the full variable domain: KAGVTQTPRYLIKTRGQQVTLSCSPISGHRSVSWYQQTPGQGLQFLFEYFSETQRNKGNFPGRFSGRQFSNSRSEMNVSTLELGDSALYLCASSLTSGDDTQYFGPGTRLTVL.

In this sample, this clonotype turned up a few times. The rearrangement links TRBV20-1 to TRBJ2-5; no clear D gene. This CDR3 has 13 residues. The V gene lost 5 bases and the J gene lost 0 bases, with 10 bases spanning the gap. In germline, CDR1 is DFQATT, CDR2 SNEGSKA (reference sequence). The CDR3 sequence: CSARPRHQETQYF. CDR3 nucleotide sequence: TGCAGTGCTCGACCTAGACACCAAGAGACCCAGTACTTC.

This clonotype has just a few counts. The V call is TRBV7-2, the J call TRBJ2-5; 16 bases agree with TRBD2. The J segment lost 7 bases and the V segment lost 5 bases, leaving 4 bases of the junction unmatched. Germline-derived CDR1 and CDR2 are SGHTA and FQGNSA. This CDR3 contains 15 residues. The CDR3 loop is CASSLGLAGGVTQYF. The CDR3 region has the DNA TGTGCCAGCAGCCTGGGACTAGCGGGAGGGGTGACCCAGTACTTC.

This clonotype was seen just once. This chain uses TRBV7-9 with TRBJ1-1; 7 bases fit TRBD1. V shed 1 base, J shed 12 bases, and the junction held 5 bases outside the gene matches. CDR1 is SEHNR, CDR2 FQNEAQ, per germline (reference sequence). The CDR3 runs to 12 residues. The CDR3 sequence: CASSLGTGPSFF. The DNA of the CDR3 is TGTGCCAGCAGCTTAGGGACAGGACCATCTTTCTTT.

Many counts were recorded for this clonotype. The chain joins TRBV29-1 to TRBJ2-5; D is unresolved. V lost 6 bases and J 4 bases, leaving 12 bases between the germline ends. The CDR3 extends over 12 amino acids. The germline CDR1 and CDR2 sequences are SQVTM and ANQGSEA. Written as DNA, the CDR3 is TGCAGCGTGTGGGCTACCGGAGAGACCCAGTACTTC. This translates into CSVWATGETQYF.

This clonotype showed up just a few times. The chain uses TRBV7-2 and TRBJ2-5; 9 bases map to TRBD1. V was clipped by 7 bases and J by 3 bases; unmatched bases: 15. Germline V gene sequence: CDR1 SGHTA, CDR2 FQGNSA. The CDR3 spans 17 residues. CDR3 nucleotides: TGTGCCAGCAAATTACAGGGGGCGCTCATGGCAGAAGAGACCCAGTACTTC. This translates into CASKLQGALMAEETQYF.

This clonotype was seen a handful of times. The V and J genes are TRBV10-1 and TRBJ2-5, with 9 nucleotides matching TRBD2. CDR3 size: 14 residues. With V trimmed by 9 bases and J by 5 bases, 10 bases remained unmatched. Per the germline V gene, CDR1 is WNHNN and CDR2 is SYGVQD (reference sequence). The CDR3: CARWRGGARETQYF. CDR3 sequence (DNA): TGCGCCAGATGGCGGGGGGGAGCCCGGGAGACCCAGTACTTC.